This entry describes one T cell receptor (beta chain). Its antigen is not identified. From the 5' RACE reads, TCRdb called clonotypes with MiXCR, one entry per CDR3 protein. The data hold about 3,700 distinct CDR3 sequences, with about 16% observed a single time. The CDR3 loop spans 14 amino acids. Per germline, CDR1 DFQATT and CDR2 SNEGSKA (reference sequence). V dropped 6 bases and J dropped 3; count of bases not matched to a gene: 5. This sample was included in a study of spatial heterogeneity in lung cancer. Broader study findings: At resection, ubiquitous expanded tumor TCRs appeared in blood more than at follow-up.

The sample's time point: sample taken at primary tumor resection. The study sequenced unsorted whole RNA from tumor, nontumor lung or frozen PBMC. This sequence joins TRBV20-1 and TRBJ2-1; TRBD1 matches 10 bases. The TCR comes from a male donor with early-stage non-small cell lung cancer. Here the sequenced sample was PBMCs, taken at surgery. CDR3 sequence (DNA): TGCAGTGCCCCCGGGACAGGGGACTACAATGAGCAGTTCTTC. Translation: CSAPGTGDYNEQFF.